This TCR beta chain was identified in a study of shared clonotypes between healthy human individuals. Study donors comprised healthy, HIV-negative adults devoid of recent acute infection or vaccination. V gave up 8 bases and J gave up 0 bases, with 8 bases separating them. This CDR3 contains 13 residues. Per the germline V gene, CDR1 is SNHLY and CDR2 is FYNNEI. The study's findings and limits: When naive CD4 clonotypes were compared across a handful of donors, about 4.8% were shared.

A remark on this clone: Antigen specificity is unknown.

Each PCR replicate from the sorted subsets contained around 0.2 ug DNA, which is around 30,000 T cell genomes. Clones were sequenced by immunoSEQ multiplex PCR, and TCRdb holds only the in-frame ones, with some missing. This table holds about 980,000 clones, more than 75% found once. Source material: memory CD4+ T cells sorted from blood. Subset defined: CD45RA-negative fraction. The chain combines TRBV2 with TRBJ2-1; D not resolved. This clonotype originated in a man aged 18 to 30 in good health. The CDR3 here is CASGLSSYNEQFF. The CDR3 bases are TGTGCCAGCGGGTTGAGCTCCTACAATGAGCAGTTCTTC.